This TCR beta chain emerged from a study of blood T cell repertoires in COVID-19. TCRdb's copy holds only in-frame clones and misses some; the assay was immunoSEQ multiplex PCR. The sample records approximately 230,000 clones, 85% to 90% being singletons. CDR3 length: 12 residues. The V segment lost 3 bases and the J segment 14 bases; nucleotides outside the gene matches: 5. The TCR comes from a woman aged 30 to 39 who had recovered from COVID-19. The specimen sequenced was PBMCs or T cells enriched from blood (not recorded which). The chain links TRBV12-3 or TRBV12-4 to TRBJ1-4; 8 bases map to TRBD1. CDR3 amino acids: CASSFSRQGLFF. The CDR3 nucleotides read TGTGCCAGCAGTTTTAGCAGACAGGGGCTGTTTTTT.